This T cell receptor beta chain was observed in a study of beta chain features in type 1 diabetes. General study results and limits: Individuals with type 1 diabetes displayed fewer insertions and more deletions at VDJ junctions. People with Type 1 diabetes carried modestly yet significantly shorter TCRB CDR3s in all four CD4+ subsets. Possibly, sequencing cDNA over-represented cells that had high TCR expression levels.

V trimming: 1 base; J trimming: 8 bases; junction bases outside the gene matches: 19. The CDR3 covers 18 residues. CDR1 is LGHNA and CDR2 is YSLEER in the germline V gene. This clone has more than one count but fewer than ten. Its target is not known. The sequenced template was cDNA made from the entire isolated RNA. The protocol was immunoSEQ multiplex PCR, while the TCRdb copy is restricted to in-frame clones and leaves out a portion. The data show 300,000 or so clones, around 9.3% seen once. What was sequenced was central memory CD4+ T cells from blood. This chain connects TRBV4-3 to TRBJ1-2, with 7 positions matching TRBD1. This clonotype was sampled from a man aged 30 to 39 with type 1 diabetes. CDR3 loop: CASSQGRQTTGLLGGYTF. CDR3 in DNA: TGCGCCAGCAGCCAAGGCCGGCAAACGACAGGGCTGTTAGGAGGCTACACCTTC.